These T cell receptor beta chains were read from a single sample in a study of T cell responses to AZD1222 COVID-19 vaccine. Assay: immunoSEQ multiplex PCR; the TCRdb copy retains only in-frame clones and omits some. This table holds roughly 140,000 clones, around 95% found once. The specimen comprised peripheral blood, sampled on day 0 of AZD1222 vaccination. These receptors originate from an adult in good health. Each CDR3 is given with its conserved first and last residue. A D gene is named only where the DNA matches it firmly. Where a row states a size, it is once, few, many or the class of an expanded clone; other rows omit it.

len: 14; d_gene: NA; j_gene: TRBJ2-3; abundance: NA; v_gene: TRBV7-2; CDR3nt: TGTGCCAGCAGCTTAGTAAGCCCCCTGGATACGCAGTATTTT; CDR3aa: CASSLVSPLDTQYF
len: 15; d_gene: TRBD1; j_gene: TRBJ2-1; abundance: NA; v_gene: TRBV11-3; CDR3nt: TGTGCCAGCAGCTTACGTGGACAGGCATACAATGAGCAGTTCTTC; CDR3aa: CASSLRGQAYNEQFF
len: 12; d_gene: NA; j_gene: TRBJ2-1; abundance: once; v_gene: TRBV6-4; CDR3nt: TGTGCCACGGGGAACGCTTTAAATGAGCAGTTCTTC; CDR3aa: CATGNALNEQFF
len: 14; d_gene: NA; j_gene: TRBJ1-2; abundance: NA; v_gene: TRBV5-1; CDR3nt: TGCGCCAGCAGCTCCTTGGATAGGAGCTATGGCTACACCTTC; CDR3aa: CASSSLDRSYGYTF
len: 16; d_gene: NA; j_gene: TRBJ2-1; abundance: NA; v_gene: TRBV5-1; CDR3nt: TGCGCCAGCAGCTTGGTACGGCGGGGGCCCTCCAATGAGCAGTTCTTC; CDR3aa: CASSLVRRGPSNEQFF
len: 17; d_gene: NA; j_gene: TRBJ2-2; abundance: NA; v_gene: TRBV4-1; CDR3nt: TGCGCCAGCAGCCTGTCGGGAGCCGCGGGGAACACCGGGGAGCTGTTTTTT; CDR3aa: CASSLSGAAGNTGELFF
len: 14; d_gene: NA; j_gene: TRBJ1-1; abundance: NA; v_gene: TRBV19; CDR3nt: TGTGCCAGTAAACTGGACACCGGGGGGACTGAAGCTTTCTTT; CDR3aa: CASKLDTGGTEAFF
len: 13; d_gene: NA; j_gene: TRBJ2-3; abundance: NA; v_gene: TRBV11-3; CDR3nt: TGTGCCAGCAGCCCACTCAGCGCAGATACGCAGTATTTT; CDR3aa: CASSPLSADTQYF
len: 18; d_gene: TRBD2; j_gene: TRBJ2-2; abundance: NA; v_gene: TRBV5-1; CDR3nt: TGCGCCAGCAGCTCGAACCCTAGCGGGGACGGGAGGACCGGGGAGCTGTTTTTT; CDR3aa: CASSSNPSGDGRTGELFF
len: 13; d_gene: NA; j_gene: TRBJ1-2; abundance: once; v_gene: TRBV29-1; CDR3nt: TGCAGCGTAACAGGCGATCCTAACTATGGCTACACCTTC; CDR3aa: CSVTGDPNYGYTF
len: 14; d_gene: NA; j_gene: TRBJ1-1; abundance: NA; v_gene: TRBV28; CDR3nt: TGTGCCAGCAGTCTGACGGACAAGAACACTGAAGCTTTCTTT; CDR3aa: CASSLTDKNTEAFF
len: 14; d_gene: TRBD2; j_gene: TRBJ2-1; abundance: NA; v_gene: TRBV5-5; CDR3nt: TGTGCCAGCAGCTTGGTGGCCAGCGGGGCTGAGCAGTTCTTC; CDR3aa: CASSLVASGAEQFF
len: 14; d_gene: NA; j_gene: TRBJ1-1; abundance: NA; v_gene: TRBV5-1; CDR3nt: TGCGCCAGCAGCTTGGCCCTCGCGGGAACTGAAGCTTTCTTT; CDR3aa: CASSLALAGTEAFF
len: 15; d_gene: TRBD2; j_gene: TRBJ2-5; abundance: NA; v_gene: TRBV11-2; CDR3nt: TGTGCCAGCAGCTTAGGACTAGCGGGGTCAAGGACCCAGTACTTC; CDR3aa: CASSLGLAGSRTQYF
len: 21; d_gene: TRBD2; j_gene: TRBJ2-1; abundance: NA; v_gene: TRBV13; CDR3nt: TGTGCCAGCGGCCCCCGCCTAATCAGTAGCGGGAGGGCCCCATCCTACAATGAGCAGTTCTTC; CDR3aa: CASGPRLISSGRAPSYNEQFF
len: 15; d_gene: TRBD2; j_gene: TRBJ2-2; abundance: NA; v_gene: TRBV19; CDR3nt: TGTGCCAGTAGTACCAGCGGGATCTGGACCGGGGAGCTGTTTTTT; CDR3aa: CASSTSGIWTGELFF
len: 17; d_gene: TRBD1; j_gene: TRBJ2-2; abundance: NA; v_gene: TRBV11-2; CDR3nt: TGTGCCAGCAGCTTACCCCAGGGGGCGCGGAACACCGGGGAGCTGTTTTTT; CDR3aa: CASSLPQGARNTGELFF
len: 15; d_gene: NA; j_gene: TRBJ1-1; abundance: NA; v_gene: TRBV4-1; CDR3nt: TGCGCCAGCAGCCCCCATGCGGGCATGAACACTGAAGCTTTCTTT; CDR3aa: CASSPHAGMNTEAFF
len: 12; d_gene: NA; j_gene: TRBJ1-1; abundance: NA; v_gene: TRBV15; CDR3nt: TGTGCCACCAGCAGAGTGGGCACTGAAGCTTTCTTT; CDR3aa: CATSRVGTEAFF
len: 13; d_gene: NA; j_gene: TRBJ2-5; abundance: NA; v_gene: TRBV18; CDR3nt: TGTGCCAGCTCACCAGTTCTCCAAGAGACCCAGTACTTC; CDR3aa: CASSPVLQETQYF
len: 15; d_gene: NA; j_gene: TRBJ2-3; abundance: NA; v_gene: TRBV18; CDR3nt: TGTGCCAGCTCACCAATCAGCGGATCCACAGATACGCAGTATTTT; CDR3aa: CASSPISGSTDTQYF
len: 16; d_gene: TRBD2; j_gene: TRBJ2-1; abundance: NA; v_gene: TRBV5-1; CDR3nt: TGCGCCAGCAGCTTGACCATAACTAGCGGGTACAATGAGCAGTTCTTC; CDR3aa: CASSLTITSGYNEQFF
len: 16; d_gene: TRBD2; j_gene: TRBJ2-1; abundance: NA; v_gene: TRBV5-1; CDR3nt: TGCGCCAGCAGCCCGGGACTAGCGGGGGGATCCCATGAGCAGTTCTTC; CDR3aa: CASSPGLAGGSHEQFF
len: 17; d_gene: NA; j_gene: TRBJ1-5; abundance: once; v_gene: TRBV7-9; CDR3nt: TGTGCCAGCAGCTTCTCCCTAGACCCCGGGAGCAATCAGCCCCAGCATTTT; CDR3aa: CASSFSLDPGSNQPQHF
len: 13; d_gene: NA; j_gene: TRBJ1-1; abundance: NA; v_gene: TRBV19; CDR3nt: TGTGCCAGTAGTAGGAGACAGGCCACTGAAGCTTTCTTT; CDR3aa: CASSRRQATEAFF
len: 16; d_gene: NA; j_gene: TRBJ1-6; abundance: few; v_gene: TRBV19; CDR3nt: TGTGCCAGTAGTATCGTCAGCAACCGCCTTAATTCACCCCTCCACTTT; CDR3aa: CASSIVSNRLNSPLHF
len: 14; d_gene: NA; j_gene: TRBJ2-3; abundance: once; v_gene: TRBV14; CDR3nt: TGTGCCAGCAGCCCGACAGGAAGTGGAGATACGCAGTATTTT; CDR3aa: CASSPTGSGDTQYF
len: 17; d_gene: TRBD1; j_gene: TRBJ1-1; abundance: NA; v_gene: TRBV4-1; CDR3nt: TGCGCCAGCAGCCGTCGGACCCAGGGGGTATCGAACACTGAAGCTTTCTTT; CDR3aa: CASSRRTQGVSNTEAFF
len: 12; d_gene: NA; j_gene: TRBJ2-1; abundance: NA; v_gene: TRBV2; CDR3nt: TGTGCCAGCAGGGTGACCCGGGCTGAGCAGTTCTTC; CDR3aa: CASRVTRAEQFF
len: 13; d_gene: NA; j_gene: TRBJ2-2; abundance: NA; v_gene: TRBV19; CDR3nt: TGTGCCAGTAGTATCGGGACGGCCGGGGAGCTGTTTTTT; CDR3aa: CASSIGTAGELFF
len: 17; d_gene: NA; j_gene: TRBJ1-6; abundance: NA; v_gene: TRBV30; CDR3nt: TGTGCCTGGACCAGCGGGACATCGAGCTCCTATAATTCACCCCTCCACTTT; CDR3aa: CAWTSGTSSSYNSPLHF
len: 16; d_gene: TRBD2; j_gene: TRBJ2-5; abundance: NA; v_gene: TRBV7-2; CDR3nt: TGTGCAACCACCCAATCAGGCGGGAGGGGCCAAGAGACCCAGTACTTC; CDR3aa: CATTQSGGRGQETQYF
len: 17; d_gene: TRBD1; j_gene: TRBJ1-6; abundance: NA; v_gene: TRBV19; CDR3nt: TGTGCCAGTAGTCCTACAGGGGGCTGGACCTATAATTCACCCCTCCACTTT; CDR3aa: CASSPTGGWTYNSPLHF
len: 16; d_gene: TRBD2; j_gene: TRBJ2-3; abundance: NA; v_gene: TRBV7-9; CDR3nt: TGTGCCAGCAGCTCTCTTGCGGGAGGGCTTGGTGATACGCAGTATTTT; CDR3aa: CASSSLAGGLGDTQYF
len: 17; d_gene: NA; j_gene: TRBJ2-2; abundance: NA; v_gene: TRBV10-3; CDR3nt: TGTGCCATCAGTGAGTCGAAATCGGGGACCAACACCGGGGAGCTGTTTTTT; CDR3aa: CAISESKSGTNTGELFF
len: 14; d_gene: NA; j_gene: TRBJ2-1; abundance: NA; v_gene: TRBV9; CDR3nt: TGTGCCAGCAGCGTCGACAAGTTTGGCGATGAGCAGTTCTTC; CDR3aa: CASSVDKFGDEQFF
len: 16; d_gene: NA; j_gene: TRBJ1-6; abundance: NA; v_gene: TRBV9; CDR3nt: TGTGCCAGCAGCCTGGCAAGGAGACTGGGGAATTCACCCCTCCACTTT; CDR3aa: CASSLARRLGNSPLHF
len: 15; d_gene: NA; j_gene: TRBJ1-1; abundance: NA; v_gene: TRBV3-1/TRBV3-2; CDR3nt: TGTGCCAGCAGCCAGGTCGGACAGAAGAACACTGAAGCTTTCTTT; CDR3aa: CASSQVGQKNTEAFF
len: 17; d_gene: NA; j_gene: TRBJ2-5; abundance: NA; v_gene: TRBV1; CDR3nt: TGCACCAGCAGCCAAGGACTAGCGGGGGGTACTAGGGAGACCCAGTACTTC; CDR3aa: CTSSQGLAGGTRETQYF
len: 14; d_gene: NA; j_gene: TRBJ1-5; abundance: NA; v_gene: TRBV2; CDR3nt: TGTGCCAGCAATTTGGACCAGGGCAATCAGCCCCAGCATTTT; CDR3aa: CASNLDQGNQPQHF
len: 16; d_gene: TRBD1; j_gene: TRBJ1-2; abundance: NA; v_gene: TRBV10-1; CDR3nt: TGCGCCAGCAGTGACCTCGGGTATAGGGGGCACTATGGCTACACCTTC; CDR3aa: CASSDLGYRGHYGYTF
len: 13; d_gene: NA; j_gene: TRBJ2-1; abundance: NA; v_gene: TRBV30; CDR3nt: TGTGCCTGGAGTGTGGGGCCTTGGGGTGAGCAGTTCTTC; CDR3aa: CAWSVGPWGEQFF
len: 13; d_gene: NA; j_gene: TRBJ1-1; abundance: once; v_gene: TRBV27; CDR3nt: TGTGCCACCCTGCCAAGCGGTTCGGCAAAAGCTTTCTTT; CDR3aa: CATLPSGSAKAFF
len: 14; d_gene: NA; j_gene: TRBJ1-5; abundance: NA; v_gene: TRBV5-1; CDR3nt: TGCGCCAGCAGCTTGGGGGGGGCTGGACAGCCCCAGCATTTT; CDR3aa: CASSLGGAGQPQHF
len: 13; d_gene: NA; j_gene: TRBJ1-1; abundance: NA; v_gene: TRBV5-4; CDR3nt: TGTGCCAGCAGCTTAACAGGGAACACTGAAGCTTTCTTT; CDR3aa: CASSLTGNTEAFF
len: 13; d_gene: TRBD1; j_gene: TRBJ1-2; abundance: NA; v_gene: TRBV5-4; CDR3nt: TGTGCCAGCAGGAACAGGGGAAGCTATGGCTACACCTTC; CDR3aa: CASRNRGSYGYTF
len: 16; d_gene: NA; j_gene: TRBJ2-2; abundance: NA; v_gene: TRBV5-1; CDR3nt: TGCGCCAGCAGCTTGGCCCGGACAGCGAACACCGGGGAGCTGTTTTTT; CDR3aa: CASSLARTANTGELFF
len: 15; d_gene: NA; j_gene: TRBJ1-1; abundance: NA; v_gene: TRBV5-6; CDR3nt: TGTGCCAGCAGCCCGATCGGGGGGCTTAACACTGAAGCTTTCTTT; CDR3aa: CASSPIGGLNTEAFF
len: 19; d_gene: TRBD2; j_gene: TRBJ2-3; abundance: NA; v_gene: TRBV6-1; CDR3nt: TGTGCCAGCAGTGACCCCGGGACTAGCGGGGACCTGGGCACAGATACGCAGTATTTT; CDR3aa: CASSDPGTSGDLGTDTQYF
len: 16; d_gene: NA; j_gene: TRBJ1-6; abundance: NA; v_gene: TRBV5-4; CDR3nt: TGTGCCAGCAGCAATGGAGTCAGCTCCTATAATTCACCCCTCCACTTT; CDR3aa: CASSNGVSSYNSPLHF
len: 13; d_gene: NA; j_gene: TRBJ1-2; abundance: NA; v_gene: TRBV5-1; CDR3nt: TGCGCCAGCAGCTTGGAGCCGGGATTTGGCTACACCTTC; CDR3aa: CASSLEPGFGYTF
len: 16; d_gene: TRBD2; j_gene: TRBJ2-2; abundance: NA; v_gene: TRBV24-1; CDR3nt: TGTGCCACCAGTGATTTGCGCGGGGGGGCGACCGGGGAGCTGTTTTTT; CDR3aa: CATSDLRGGATGELFF